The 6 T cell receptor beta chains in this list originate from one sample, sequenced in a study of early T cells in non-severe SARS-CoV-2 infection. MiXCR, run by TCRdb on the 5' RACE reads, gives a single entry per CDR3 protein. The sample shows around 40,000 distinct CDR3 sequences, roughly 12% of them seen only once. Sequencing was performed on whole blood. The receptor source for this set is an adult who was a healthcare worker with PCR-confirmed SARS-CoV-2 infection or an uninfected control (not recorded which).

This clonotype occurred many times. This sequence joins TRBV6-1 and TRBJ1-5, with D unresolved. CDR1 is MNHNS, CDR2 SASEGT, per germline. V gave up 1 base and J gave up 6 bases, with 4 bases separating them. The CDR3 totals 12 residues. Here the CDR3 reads CASSEGSQPQHF. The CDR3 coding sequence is TGTGCCAGCAGTGAAGGTAGTCAGCCCCAGCATTTT.

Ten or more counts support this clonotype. In DNA, the CDR3 is TGTGCCAGCAGTTACCGGAGCGGAGGGGGCAATGAGCAGTTCTTC. Its protein product is CASSYRSGGGNEQFF. This rearrangement joins TRBV6-2 or TRBV6-3 to TRBJ2-1; D may correspond to TRBD1 or TRBD2 (6 bases each). CDR1 and CDR2 (germline): MNHEY, SVGEGT. CDR3 length: 15 residues. V was shortened by 2 bases and J by 6 bases, with 14 bases between the two germline ends.

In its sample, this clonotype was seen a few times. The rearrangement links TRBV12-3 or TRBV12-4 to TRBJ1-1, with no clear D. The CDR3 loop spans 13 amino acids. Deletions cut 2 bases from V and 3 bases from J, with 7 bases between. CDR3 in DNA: TGTGCCAGCAGTTTAACATCATACACTGAAGCTTTCTTT. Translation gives CASSLTSYTEAFF.

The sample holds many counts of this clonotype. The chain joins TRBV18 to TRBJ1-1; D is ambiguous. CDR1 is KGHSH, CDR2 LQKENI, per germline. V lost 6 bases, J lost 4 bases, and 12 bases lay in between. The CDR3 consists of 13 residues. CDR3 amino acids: CASSHPAVTEAFF. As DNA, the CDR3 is TGTGCCAGCTCTCACCCGGCGGTCACTGAAGCTTTCTTT.

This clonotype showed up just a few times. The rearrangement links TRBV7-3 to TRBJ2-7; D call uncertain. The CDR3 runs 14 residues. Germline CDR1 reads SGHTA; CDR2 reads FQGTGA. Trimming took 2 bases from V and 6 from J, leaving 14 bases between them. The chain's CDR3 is CASSLGQSNREQYF. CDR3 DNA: TGTGCCAGCAGCTTAGGCCAGTCTAACCGCGAGCAGTACTTC.

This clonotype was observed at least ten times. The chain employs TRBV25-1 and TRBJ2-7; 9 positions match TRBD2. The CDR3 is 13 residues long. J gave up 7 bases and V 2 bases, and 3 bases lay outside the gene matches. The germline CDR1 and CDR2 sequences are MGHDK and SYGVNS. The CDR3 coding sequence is TGTGCCAGCAGTGAAATGCTAGCGGGGGAGCAGTACTTC. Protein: CASSEMLAGEQYF.